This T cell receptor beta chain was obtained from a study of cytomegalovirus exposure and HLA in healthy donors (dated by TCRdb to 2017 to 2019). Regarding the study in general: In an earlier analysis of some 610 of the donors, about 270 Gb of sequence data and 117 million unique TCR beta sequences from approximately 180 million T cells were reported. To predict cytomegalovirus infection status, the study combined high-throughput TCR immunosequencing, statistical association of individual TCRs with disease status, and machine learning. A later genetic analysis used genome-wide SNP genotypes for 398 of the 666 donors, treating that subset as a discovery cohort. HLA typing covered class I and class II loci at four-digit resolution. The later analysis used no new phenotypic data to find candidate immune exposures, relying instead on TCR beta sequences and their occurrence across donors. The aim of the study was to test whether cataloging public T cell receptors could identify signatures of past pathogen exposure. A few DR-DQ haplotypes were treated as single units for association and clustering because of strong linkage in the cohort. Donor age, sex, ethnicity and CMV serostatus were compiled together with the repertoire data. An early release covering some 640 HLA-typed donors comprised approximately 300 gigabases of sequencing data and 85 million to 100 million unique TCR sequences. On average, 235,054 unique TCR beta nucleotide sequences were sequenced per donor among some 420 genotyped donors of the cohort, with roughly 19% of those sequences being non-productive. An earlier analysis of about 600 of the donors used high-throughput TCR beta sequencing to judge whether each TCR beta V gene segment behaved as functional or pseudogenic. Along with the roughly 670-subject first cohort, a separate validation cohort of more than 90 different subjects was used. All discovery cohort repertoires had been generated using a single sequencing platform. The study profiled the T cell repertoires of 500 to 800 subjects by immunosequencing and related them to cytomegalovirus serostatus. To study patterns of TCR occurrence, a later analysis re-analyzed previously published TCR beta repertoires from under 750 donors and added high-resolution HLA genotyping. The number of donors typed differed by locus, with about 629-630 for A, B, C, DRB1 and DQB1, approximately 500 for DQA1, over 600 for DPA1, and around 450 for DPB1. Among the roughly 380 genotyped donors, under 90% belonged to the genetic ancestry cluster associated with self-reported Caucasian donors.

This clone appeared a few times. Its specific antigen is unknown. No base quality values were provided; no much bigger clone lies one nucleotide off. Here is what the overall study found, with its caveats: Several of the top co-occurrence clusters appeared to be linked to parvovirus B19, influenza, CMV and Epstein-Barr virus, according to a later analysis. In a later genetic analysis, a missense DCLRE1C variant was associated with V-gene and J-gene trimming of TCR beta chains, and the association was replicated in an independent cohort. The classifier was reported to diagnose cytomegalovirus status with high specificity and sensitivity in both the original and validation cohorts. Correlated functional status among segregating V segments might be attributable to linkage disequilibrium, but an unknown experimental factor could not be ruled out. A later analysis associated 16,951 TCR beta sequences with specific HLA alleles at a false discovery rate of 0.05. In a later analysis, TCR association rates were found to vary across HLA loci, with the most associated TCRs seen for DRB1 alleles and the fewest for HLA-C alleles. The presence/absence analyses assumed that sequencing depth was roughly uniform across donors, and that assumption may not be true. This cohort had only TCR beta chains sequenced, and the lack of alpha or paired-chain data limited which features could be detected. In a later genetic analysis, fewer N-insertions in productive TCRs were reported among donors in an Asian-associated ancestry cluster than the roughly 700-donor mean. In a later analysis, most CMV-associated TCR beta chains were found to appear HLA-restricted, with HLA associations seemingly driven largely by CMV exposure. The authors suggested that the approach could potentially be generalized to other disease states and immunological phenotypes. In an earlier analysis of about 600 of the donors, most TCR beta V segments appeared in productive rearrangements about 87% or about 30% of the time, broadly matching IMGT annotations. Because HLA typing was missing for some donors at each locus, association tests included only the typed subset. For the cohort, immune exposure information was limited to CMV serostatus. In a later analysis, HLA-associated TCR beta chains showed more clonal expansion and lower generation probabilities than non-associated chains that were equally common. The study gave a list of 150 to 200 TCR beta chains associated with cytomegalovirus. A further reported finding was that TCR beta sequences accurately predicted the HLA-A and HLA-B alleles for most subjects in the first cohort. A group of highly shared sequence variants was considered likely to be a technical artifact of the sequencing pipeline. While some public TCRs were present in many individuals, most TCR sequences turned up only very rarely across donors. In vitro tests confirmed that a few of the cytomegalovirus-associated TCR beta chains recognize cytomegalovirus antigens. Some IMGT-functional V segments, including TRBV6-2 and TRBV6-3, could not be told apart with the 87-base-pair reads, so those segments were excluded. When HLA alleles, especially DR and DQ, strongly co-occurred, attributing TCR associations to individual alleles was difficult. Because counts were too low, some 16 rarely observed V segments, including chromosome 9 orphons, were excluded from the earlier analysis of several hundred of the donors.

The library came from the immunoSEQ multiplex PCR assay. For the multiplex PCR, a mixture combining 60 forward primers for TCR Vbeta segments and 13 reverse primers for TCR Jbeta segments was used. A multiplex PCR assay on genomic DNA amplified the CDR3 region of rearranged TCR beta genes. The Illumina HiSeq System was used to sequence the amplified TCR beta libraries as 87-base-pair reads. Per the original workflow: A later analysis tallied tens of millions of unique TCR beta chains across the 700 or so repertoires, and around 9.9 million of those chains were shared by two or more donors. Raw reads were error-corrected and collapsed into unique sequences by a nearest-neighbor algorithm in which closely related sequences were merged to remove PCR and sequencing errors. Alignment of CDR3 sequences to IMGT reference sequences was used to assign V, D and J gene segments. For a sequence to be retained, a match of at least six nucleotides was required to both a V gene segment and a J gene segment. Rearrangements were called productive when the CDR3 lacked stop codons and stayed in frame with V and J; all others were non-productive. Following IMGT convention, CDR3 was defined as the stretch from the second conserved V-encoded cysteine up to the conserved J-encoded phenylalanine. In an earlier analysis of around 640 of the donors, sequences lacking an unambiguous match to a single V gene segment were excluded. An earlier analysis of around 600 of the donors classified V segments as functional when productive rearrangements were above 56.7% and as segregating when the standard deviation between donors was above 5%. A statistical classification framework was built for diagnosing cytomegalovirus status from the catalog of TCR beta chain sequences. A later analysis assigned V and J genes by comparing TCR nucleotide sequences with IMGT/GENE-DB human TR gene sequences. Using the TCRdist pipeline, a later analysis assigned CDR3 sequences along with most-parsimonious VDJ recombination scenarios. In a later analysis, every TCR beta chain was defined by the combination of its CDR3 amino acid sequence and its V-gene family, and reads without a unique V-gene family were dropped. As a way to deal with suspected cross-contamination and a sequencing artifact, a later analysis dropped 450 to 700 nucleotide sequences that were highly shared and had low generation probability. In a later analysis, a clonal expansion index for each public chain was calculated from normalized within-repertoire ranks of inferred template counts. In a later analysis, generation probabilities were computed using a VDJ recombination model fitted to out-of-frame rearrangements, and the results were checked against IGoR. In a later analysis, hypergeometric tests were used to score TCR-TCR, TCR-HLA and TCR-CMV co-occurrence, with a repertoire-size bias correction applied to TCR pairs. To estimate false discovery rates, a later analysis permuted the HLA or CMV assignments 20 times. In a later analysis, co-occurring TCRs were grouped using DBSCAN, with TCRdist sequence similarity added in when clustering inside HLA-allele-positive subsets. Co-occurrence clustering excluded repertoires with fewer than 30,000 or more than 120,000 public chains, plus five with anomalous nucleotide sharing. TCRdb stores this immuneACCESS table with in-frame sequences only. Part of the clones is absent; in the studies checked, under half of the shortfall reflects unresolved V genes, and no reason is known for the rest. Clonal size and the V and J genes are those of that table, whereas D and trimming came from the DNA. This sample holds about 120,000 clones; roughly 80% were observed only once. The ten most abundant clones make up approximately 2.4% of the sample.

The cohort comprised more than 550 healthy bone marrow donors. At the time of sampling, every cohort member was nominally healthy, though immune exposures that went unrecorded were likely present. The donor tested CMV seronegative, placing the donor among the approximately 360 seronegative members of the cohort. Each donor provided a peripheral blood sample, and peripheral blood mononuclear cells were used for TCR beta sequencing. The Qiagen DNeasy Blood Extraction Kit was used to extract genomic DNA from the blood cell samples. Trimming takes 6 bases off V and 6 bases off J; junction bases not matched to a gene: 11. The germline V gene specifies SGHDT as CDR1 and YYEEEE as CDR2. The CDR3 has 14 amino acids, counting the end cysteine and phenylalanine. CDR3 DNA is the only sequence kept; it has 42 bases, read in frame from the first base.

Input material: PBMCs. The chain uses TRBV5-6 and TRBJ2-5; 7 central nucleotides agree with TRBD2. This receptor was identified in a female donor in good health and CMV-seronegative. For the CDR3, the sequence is CASNIAGDGKTQYF. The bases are TGTGCCAGCAACATTGCGGGGGACGGAAAGACCCAGTACTTC.